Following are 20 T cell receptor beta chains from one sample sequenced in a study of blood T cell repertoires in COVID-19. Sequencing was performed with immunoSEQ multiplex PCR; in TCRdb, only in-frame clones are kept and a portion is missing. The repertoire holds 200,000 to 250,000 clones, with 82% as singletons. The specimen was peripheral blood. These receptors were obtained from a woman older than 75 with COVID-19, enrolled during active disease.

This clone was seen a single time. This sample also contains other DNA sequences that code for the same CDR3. The CDR3, as DNA: TGTGCCAGCAGTTACACAGGGGGAACTGAAGCTTTCTTT. Protein: CASSYTGGTEAFF. This sequence joins TRBV6-5 and TRBJ1-1; 8 bases are a match to TRBD1. Germline CDR1 and CDR2: MNHEY and SVGAGI. The trim removed 2 bases at V and 5 bases at J, leaving 1 base unmatched. CDR3 length: 13 amino acids.

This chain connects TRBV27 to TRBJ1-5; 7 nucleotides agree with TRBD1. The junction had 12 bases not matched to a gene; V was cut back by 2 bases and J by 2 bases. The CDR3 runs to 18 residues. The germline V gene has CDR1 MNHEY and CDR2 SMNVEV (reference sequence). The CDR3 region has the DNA TGTGCCAGCAGTTTAAGAGGCGGGGCAGGGGGAGGCAATCAGCCCCAGCATTTT. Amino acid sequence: CASSLRGGAGGGNQPQHF.

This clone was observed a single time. The CDR3 region is CASSVAGGSSTGELFF. The DNA of the CDR3 is TGTGCCAGCAGCGTGGCGGGAGGGTCCTCCACCGGGGAGCTGTTTTTT. This chain connects TRBV9 to TRBJ2-2; 9 bases fit TRBD2. The ends lost 2 bases at V and 4 bases at J; junction bases unmatched: 6. CDR3 size: 16 residues. CDR1 is SGDLS and CDR2 is YYNGEE in the germline V gene.

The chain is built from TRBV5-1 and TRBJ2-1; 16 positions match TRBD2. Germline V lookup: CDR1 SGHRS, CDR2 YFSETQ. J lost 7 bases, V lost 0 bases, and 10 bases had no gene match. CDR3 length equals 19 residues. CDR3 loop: CASSLARGLAGGKGNEQFF. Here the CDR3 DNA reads TGCGCCAGCAGCTTGGCTAGGGGACTAGCGGGAGGGAAAGGTAATGAGCAGTTCTTC.

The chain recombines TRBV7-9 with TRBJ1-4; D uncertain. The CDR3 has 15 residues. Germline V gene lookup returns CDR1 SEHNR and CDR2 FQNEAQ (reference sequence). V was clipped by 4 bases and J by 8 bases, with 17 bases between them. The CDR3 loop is CASSSIRDLREKLFF. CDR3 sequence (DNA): TGTGCCAGCAGCTCGATTCGAGATTTACGGGAAAAACTGTTTTTT.

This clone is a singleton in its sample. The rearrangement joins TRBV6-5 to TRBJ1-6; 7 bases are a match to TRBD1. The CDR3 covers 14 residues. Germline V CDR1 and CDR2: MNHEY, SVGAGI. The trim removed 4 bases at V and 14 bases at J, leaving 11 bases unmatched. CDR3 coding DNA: TGTGCCAGCAGTTCCGGGGACAGTTTGTCTACCCTCCACTTT. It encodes CASSSGDSLSTLHF.

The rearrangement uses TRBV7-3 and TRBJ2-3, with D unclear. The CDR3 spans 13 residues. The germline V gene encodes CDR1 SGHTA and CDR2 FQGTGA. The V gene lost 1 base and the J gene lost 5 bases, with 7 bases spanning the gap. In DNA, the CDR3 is TGTGCCAGCAGCTTAAGCGGTCTAGATACGCAGTATTTT. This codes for CASSLSGLDTQYF.

The CDR3 DNA reads TGTGCCAGCAGCCCCAGGGGCGGGAATTCACCCCTCCACTTT. Translated: CASSPRGGNSPLHF. V usage is TRBV3-1 (or the pseudogene TRBV3-2) and J usage is TRBJ1-6; the D gene is possibly TRBD1 (6 bases). The CDR3 loop spans 14 amino acids. Deletions cut 4 bases from V and 7 bases from J, with 11 bases between. From germline, CDR1 is LGHDT and CDR2 YNNKEL (reference sequence).

CDR3 sequence (DNA): TGCGCCAGCAGCCAAGTAGTACTGACAGCGGGGCGATCACCCCTCCACTTT. Its translation: CASSQVVLTAGRSPLHF. V usage is TRBV4-1 and J usage is TRBJ1-6, with D perhaps TRBD1 (5 bases). Germline CDR1 is MGHRA and CDR2 is YSYEKL. This CDR3 region has 17 residues. Trimming took 1 base from V and 10 from J, leaving 20 bases between them.

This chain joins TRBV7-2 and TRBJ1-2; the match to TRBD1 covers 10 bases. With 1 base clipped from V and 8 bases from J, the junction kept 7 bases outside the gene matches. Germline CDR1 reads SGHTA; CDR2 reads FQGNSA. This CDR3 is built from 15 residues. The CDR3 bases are TGTGCCAGCAGCTTAGGAGGGGACAGGGGTCTCGGCTACACCTTC. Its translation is CASSLGGDRGLGYTF.

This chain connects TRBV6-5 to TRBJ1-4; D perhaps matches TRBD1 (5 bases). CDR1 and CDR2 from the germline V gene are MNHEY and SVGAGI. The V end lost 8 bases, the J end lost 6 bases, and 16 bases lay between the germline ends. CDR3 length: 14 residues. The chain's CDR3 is CASSLGGRDEKLFF. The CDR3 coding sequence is TGTGCCAGCTCCCTGGGGGGGAGAGATGAAAAACTGTTTTTT.

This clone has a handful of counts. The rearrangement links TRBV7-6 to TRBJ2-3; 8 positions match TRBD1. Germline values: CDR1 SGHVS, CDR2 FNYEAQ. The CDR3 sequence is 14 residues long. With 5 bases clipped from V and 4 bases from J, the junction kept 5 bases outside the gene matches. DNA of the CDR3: TGTGCCAGCAGCCGACCAGGGGGCGCAGATACGCAGTATTTT. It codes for CASSRPGGADTQYF.

The CDR3 nucleotides are TGTGCCAGCTCACCAAATCGGGACGACGCGGGATCTGCACTCCACTTT. It specifies CASSPNRDDAGSALHF. The chain has TRBV18 and TRBJ1-6; possible D gene TRBD1, 5 bases. This CDR3 region has 16 residues. The V gene lost 2 bases and the J gene lost 16 bases, with 24 bases spanning the gap. CDR1 is KGHSH, CDR2 LQKENI, per germline.

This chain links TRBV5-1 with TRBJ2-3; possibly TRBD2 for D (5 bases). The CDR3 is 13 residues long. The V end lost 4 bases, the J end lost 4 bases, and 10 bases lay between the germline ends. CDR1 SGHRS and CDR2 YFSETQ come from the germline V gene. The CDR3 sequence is CASSPGNPDTQYF. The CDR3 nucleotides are TGCGCCAGCAGCCCCGGGAACCCAGATACGCAGTATTTT.

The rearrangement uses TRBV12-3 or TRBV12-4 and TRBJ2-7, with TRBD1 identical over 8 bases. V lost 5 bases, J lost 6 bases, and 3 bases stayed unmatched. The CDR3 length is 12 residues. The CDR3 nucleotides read TGTGCCAGCAGTCTAACAGGGGGCGAGCAGTACTTC. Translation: CASSLTGGEQYF.

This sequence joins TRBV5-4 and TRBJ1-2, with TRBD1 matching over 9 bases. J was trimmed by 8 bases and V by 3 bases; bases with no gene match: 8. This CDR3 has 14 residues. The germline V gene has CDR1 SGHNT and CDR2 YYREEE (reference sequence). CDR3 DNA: TGTGCCAGCAGCTCCGGACAGGGGCGAGGGGGCTACACCTTC. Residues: CASSSGQGRGGYTF.

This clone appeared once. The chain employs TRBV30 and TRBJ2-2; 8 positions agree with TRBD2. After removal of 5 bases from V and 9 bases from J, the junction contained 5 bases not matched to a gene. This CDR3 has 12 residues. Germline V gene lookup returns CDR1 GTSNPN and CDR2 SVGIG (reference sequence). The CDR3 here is CAWSGGPRELFF. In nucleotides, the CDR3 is TGTGCCTGGTCGGGGGGGCCTAGGGAGCTGTTTTTT.

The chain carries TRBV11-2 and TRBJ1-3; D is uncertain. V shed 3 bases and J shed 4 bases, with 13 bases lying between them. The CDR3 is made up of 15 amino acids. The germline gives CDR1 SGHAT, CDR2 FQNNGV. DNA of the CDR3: TGTGCCAGCAGCTTCTCCGATTCGAGGGGAAACACCATATATTTT. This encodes CASSFSDSRGNTIYF.

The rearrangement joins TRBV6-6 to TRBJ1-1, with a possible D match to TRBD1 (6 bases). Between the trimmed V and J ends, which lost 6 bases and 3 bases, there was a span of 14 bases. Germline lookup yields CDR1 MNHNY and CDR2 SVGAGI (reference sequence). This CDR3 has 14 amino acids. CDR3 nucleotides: TGTGCCAGCAGATGGGACACGTCTGACACTGAAGCTTTCTTT. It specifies CASRWDTSDTEAFF.

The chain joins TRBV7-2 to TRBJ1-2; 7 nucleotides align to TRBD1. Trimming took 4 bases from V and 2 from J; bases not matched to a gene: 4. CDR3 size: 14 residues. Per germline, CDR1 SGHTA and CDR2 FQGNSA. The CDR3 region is CASSSDRENYGYTF. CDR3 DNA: TGTGCCAGCAGCTCCGACAGGGAAAACTATGGCTACACCTTC.